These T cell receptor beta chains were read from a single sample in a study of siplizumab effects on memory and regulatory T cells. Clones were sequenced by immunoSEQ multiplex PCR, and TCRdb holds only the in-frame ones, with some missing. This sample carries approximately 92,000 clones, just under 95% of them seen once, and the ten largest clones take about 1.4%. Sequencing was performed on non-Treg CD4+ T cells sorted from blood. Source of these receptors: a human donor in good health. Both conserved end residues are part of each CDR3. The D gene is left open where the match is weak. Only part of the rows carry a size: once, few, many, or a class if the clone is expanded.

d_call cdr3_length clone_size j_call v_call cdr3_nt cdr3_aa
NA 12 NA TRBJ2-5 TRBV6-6 TGTGCCAGCAGTCGTATTCAAGAGACCCAGTACTTC CASSRIQETQYF
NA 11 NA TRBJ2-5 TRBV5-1 TGCGCCAGCAGCTTTCAAGAGACCCAGTACTTC CASSFQETQYF
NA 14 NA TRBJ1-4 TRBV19 TGTGCCACTAAAAGGCAGGAGCGAGGCGAAAAACTGTTTTTT CATKRQERGEKLFF
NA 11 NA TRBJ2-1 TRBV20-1 TGCAGTGCTAGACGATACAATGAGCAGTTCTTC CSARRYNEQFF
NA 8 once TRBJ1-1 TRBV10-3 TGTGACCCACCATCCGCTTTCTTT CDPPSAFF
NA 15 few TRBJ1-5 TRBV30 TGTGCCTGGCCCCAAAACAGGGTGGAAAATCAGCCCCAGCATTTT CAWPQNRVENQPQHF
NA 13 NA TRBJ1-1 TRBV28 TGTGCCAGCCAGGGCGCGGGGAACACTGAAGCTTTCTTT CASQGAGNTEAFF
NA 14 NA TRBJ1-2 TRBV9 TGTGCCAGCAGCACAGAGACAGGACTCTATGGCTACACCTTC CASSTETGLYGYTF
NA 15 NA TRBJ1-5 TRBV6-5 TGTGCCAGCAGCCCCCATTCCGGGGGCGGTCAGCCCCAGCATTTT CASSPHSGGGQPQHF
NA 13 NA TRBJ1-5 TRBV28 TGTGCCAGCATCAAAGGGGGGCGGGCGCCCCAGCATTTT CASIKGGRAPQHF
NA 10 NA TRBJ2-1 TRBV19 TGTGCCAGTAGTTCGGGAGAGCAGTTCTTC CASSSGEQFF
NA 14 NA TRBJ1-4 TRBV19 TGTGCCAGTAGTAAGACAGCGTCCCTTGAAAAACTGTTTTTT CASSKTASLEKLFF